What follows are 30 T cell receptor beta chains derived from one specimen sequenced in a study of T-cell memory formation after mild COVID-19. Via MiXCR, TCRdb re-called the 5' RACE reads, giving one row per CDR3 protein. The data hold 310,000 or so distinct CDR3 sequences, with approximately 15% observed a single time. The source material was PBMCs or a T cell subset sorted from them (not recorded which). Receptors originate from a man aged 18 to 29 who had mild COVID-19 (a few samples of this study predate the infection). Cell type and time point are not known.

In its sample, this clonotype was seen many times. This chain joins TRBV12-3 or TRBV12-4 and TRBJ2-3; 10 nucleotides align to TRBD2. V lost 3 bases and J lost 6; bases outside the gene matches: 6. The CDR3 is made up of 15 amino acids. The CDR3 protein is CASSFSGGAEDTQYF. The CDR3 DNA reads as TGTGCCAGCAGTTTCAGCGGGGGGGCCGAGGATACGCAGTATTTT.

The rearrangement uses TRBV7-2 and TRBJ1-2; weak D call: TRBD1 (6 bases). The ends were cut back, 5 bases at V and 4 bases at J, with 8 bases in the middle. The CDR3 spans 12 residues. CDR1 and CDR2 from the germline V gene are SGHTA and FQGNSA. DNA for the CDR3: TGTGCCAGCAGCCGGGACATCTATGGCTACACCTTC. Protein product: CASSRDIYGYTF. Combining the CDR3 with reference TRBV7-2 and TRBJ1-2 gives the whole variable domain GAGVSQSPSNKVTEKGKDVELRCDPISGHTALYWYRQSLGQGLEFLIYFQGNSAPDKSGLPSDRFSAERTGGSVSTLTIQRTQQEDSAVYLCASSRDIYGYTFGSGTRLTVV.

This rearrangement joins TRBV11-2 to TRBJ1-1; D is ambiguous. Trimming removed 6 bases at V and 0 bases at J, with 11 bases between. Germline loops: CDR1 SGHAT, CDR2 FQNNGV. The CDR3 has 14 amino acids. The CDR3 protein is CASRVYSMNTEAFF. In DNA form, the CDR3 reads TGTGCCAGCAGGGTGTACAGCATGAACACTGAAGCTTTCTTT.

This chain uses TRBV5-6 with TRBJ2-2, with D possibly called TRBD1 or TRBD2 (6 bases each). V lost 4 bases and J lost 4, with 17 bases in between. This CDR3 region has 16 residues. The germline V gene encodes CDR1 SGHDT and CDR2 YYEEEE. The CDR3 coding sequence is TGTGCCAGCAGCGTAAAGTGGGGGGCCGCCACCGGGGAGCTGTTTTTT. It codes for CASSVKWGAATGELFF.

The chain combines TRBV12-3 or TRBV12-4 with TRBJ1-5; D possibly corresponds to TRBD1 (5 bases). The CDR3 has 13 residues. The V and J ends lost 7 bases and 6 bases respectively, with 13 bases between them. The CDR3 DNA is TGTGCCAGCAAGCGGCAGGGTGGTCAGCCCCAGCATTTT. It translates to CASKRQGGQPQHF.

The CDR3 reads CASSPALAGVADTQYF. CDR3 coding DNA: TGTGCCAGCAGCCCCGCCCTAGCGGGGGTGGCAGATACGCAGTATTTT. This chain connects TRBV7-3 to TRBJ2-3; 10 bases match TRBD2. V shed 5 bases, J shed 4 bases, and the junction held 9 bases outside the gene matches. The CDR3 is 16 residues long. Germline V gives CDR1 SGHTA, CDR2 FQGTGA.

Only a few counts were recorded for this clonotype. V gene TRBV10-3 combines with J gene TRBJ1-1; no reliable D call. CDR1 and CDR2 from the germline V gene are ENHRY and SYGVKD. The CDR3 runs 13 residues. Trimming pared 6 bases from V and 2 bases from J, leaving 10 bases between. The CDR3 loop reads CAIRWQDNTEAFF. DNA for the CDR3: TGTGCCATCAGGTGGCAGGATAACACTGAAGCTTTCTTT.

There are a few counts of this clonotype. This chain links TRBV11-2 with TRBJ2-2; D is uncertain. Germline CDR1 SGHAT, CDR2 FQNNGV. Trimming left V 6 bases short and J 0 bases short, with 8 bases between. The CDR3 sequence is 14 residues long. The CDR3 reads CASRENANTGELFF. Written as DNA, the CDR3 is TGTGCCAGCAGGGAGAACGCGAACACCGGGGAGCTGTTTTTT.

This clonotype was seen a handful of times. The chain is built from TRBV4-1 and TRBJ2-2; 14 bases match TRBD2. The CDR3 has 18 amino acids. The V gene's germline CDR1 is MGHRA and CDR2 YSYEKL. Trimming took 1 base from V and 3 from J; bases not matched to a gene: 4. The CDR3 bases are TGCGCCAGCAGCCAAGGGGGACTAGCGGGGGTTCACACCGGGGAGCTGTTTTTT. Translated: CASSQGGLAGVHTGELFF.

The V gene is TRBV7-2, the J gene TRBJ1-2, with D perhaps matching TRBD1 (6 bases). Trimming took off 2 bases at V and 6 bases at J, with 13 bases between the two ends. CDR1 and CDR2 from the germline V gene are SGHTA and FQGNSA. The CDR3 covers 14 residues. As DNA, the CDR3 is TGTGCCAGCAGCTTAAGTCGGACAGAAGATGGCTACACCTTC. Translating it yields CASSLSRTEDGYTF.

CDR3 protein: CASSIGTVEETQYF. CDR3 DNA sequence: TGCGCCAGCAGCATAGGGACAGTTGAAGAGACCCAGTACTTC. The rearrangement joins TRBV5-1 to TRBJ2-5; 7 bases match TRBD1. Germline V lookup: CDR1 SGHRS, CDR2 YFSETQ. Trimming cost V 4 bases and J 3 bases; bases outside gene matches: 6. The CDR3 covers 14 residues.

The chain links TRBV6-2 or TRBV6-3 to TRBJ2-3; unclear D gene. V dropped 6 bases and J dropped 2 bases, with 9 bases sitting between them. CDR1 MNHEY and CDR2 SVGEGT come from the germline V gene. The CDR3 has 13 residues. CDR3 in DNA: TGTGCCAGCAGGACCGGCGTCACAGATACGCAGTATTTT. Translated, it gives CASRTGVTDTQYF.

This clonotype was counted a few times. V gene TRBV20-1 combines with J gene TRBJ1-5, with 8 bases aligning to TRBD1. Trimming removed 3 bases from V and 0 bases from J; junction bases left unmatched: 4. Per germline, CDR1 DFQATT and CDR2 SNEGSKA (reference sequence). The CDR3 loop spans 15 amino acids. This CDR3 reads CSARDRVLSNQPQHF. The DNA of the CDR3 is TGCAGTGCTAGGGACAGGGTCCTTAGCAATCAGCCCCAGCATTTT.

The chain is built from TRBV4-1 and TRBJ2-3; perhaps TRBD2 as D (5 bases). The germline gives CDR1 MGHRA, CDR2 YSYEKL. V gave up 0 bases and J gave up 6 bases, with 13 bases separating them. The CDR3 loop spans 15 amino acids. This chain's CDR3 is CASSQDGLEVDTQYF. The CDR3 bases are TGCGCCAGCAGCCAAGATGGCCTGGAGGTGGATACGCAGTATTTT.

This clonotype was seen a few times. The rearrangement uses TRBV2 and TRBJ2-1; no clear D gene. The CDR3 extends over 16 amino acids. Per the germline V gene, CDR1 is SNHLY and CDR2 is FYNNEI. V was shortened by 2 bases and J by 6 bases, with 17 bases between the two germline ends. CDR3 protein: CASSEPSWASPNEQFF. The CDR3 DNA follows: TGTGCCAGCAGTGAACCTTCTTGGGCTTCCCCCAATGAGCAGTTCTTC. Full variable domain (remainder filled in from reference TRBV2 and TRBJ2-1): EPEVTQTPSHQVTQMGQEVILRCVPISNHLYFYWYRQILGQKVEFLVSFYNNEISEKSEIFDDQFSVERPDGSNFTLKIRSTKLEDSAMYFCASSEPSWASPNEQFFGPGTRLTVL.

The sample holds a few counts of this clonotype. CDR3 sequence reads: CASTLLLVQGGQPQHF. CDR3 DNA sequence: TGTGCCAGCACCCTACTCCTAGTACAGGGAGGCCAGCCCCAGCATTTT. The gene calls are TRBV7-2 and TRBJ1-5, with a tentative D call TRBD1 (6 bases). V lost 7 bases to trimming and J lost 7 bases, with 23 bases between them. Germline assignment: CDR1 SGHTA and CDR2 FQGNSA. This CDR3 region has 16 residues.

This clonotype has just a few counts. The chain carries TRBV6-5 and TRBJ2-5, with 7 bases lining up with TRBD1. This CDR3 has 16 residues. The germline V gene encodes CDR1 MNHEY and CDR2 SVGAGI. V dropped 6 bases and J dropped 2; count of bases not matched to a gene: 12. CDR3 bases: TGTGCCAGCAGCCAAAATACAGGGGTGGAACAAGAGACCCAGTACTTC. Translation: CASSQNTGVEQETQYF.

The chain uses TRBV18 and TRBJ1-6; 7 nucleotides line up with TRBD1. The V gene's germline CDR1 is KGHSH and CDR2 LQKENI. The CDR3 extends over 17 amino acids. Trimming took 5 bases from V and 9 from J; bases not matched to a gene: 16. The CDR3 reads CASSIEVGQAFRSPLHF. The CDR3 coding sequence is TGTGCCAGCTCAATAGAAGTCGGACAGGCCTTTCGTTCACCCCTCCACTTT. Complete variable domain (other parts from reference TRBV18 and TRBJ1-6): NAGVMQNPRHLVRRRGQEARLRCSPMKGHSHVYWYRQLPEEGLKFMVYLQKENIIDESGMPKERFSAEFPKEGPSILRIQQVVRGDSAAYFCASSIEVGQAFRSPLHFGNGTRLTVT.

This clonotype was observed a few times. This chain uses TRBV7-8 with TRBJ2-3; D tentatively reads TRBD1 or TRBD2 (6 bases each). V shed 2 bases and J shed 1 base, with 10 bases lying between them. The V gene's germline CDR1 is SGHVS and CDR2 FQNEAQ. This CDR3 comprises 15 residues. CDR3 in amino acids: CASSLKRGGTDTQYF. The CDR3 bases are TGTGCCAGCAGCTTAAAGAGGGGGGGCACAGATACGCAGTATTTT.

This chain uses TRBV7-2 with TRBJ1-5; 8 nucleotides match TRBD1. J lost 6 bases, V lost 5 bases, and 6 bases had no gene match. This CDR3 has 14 residues. From germline, CDR1 is SGHTA and CDR2 FQGNSA. This chain's CDR3 is CASSQGALLQPQHF. The DNA for the CDR3 is TGTGCCAGCAGCCAGGGGGCTTTGCTTCAGCCCCAGCATTTT.

This clonotype was detected a few times. The chain links TRBV4-3 to TRBJ1-6; D uncertain. Germline CDR1 LGHNA, CDR2 YSLEER. The CDR3 is 15 amino acids. Trimming took off 1 base at V and 9 bases at J, with 13 bases between the two ends. The chain's CDR3 is CASSQGVNKGSPLHF. In DNA form, the CDR3 reads TGCGCCAGCAGCCAAGGGGTTAACAAGGGTTCACCCCTCCACTTT.

This clonotype was detected many times. The rearrangement joins TRBV4-1 to TRBJ2-3, with D perhaps matching TRBD2 (6 bases). The ends were cut back, 1 base at V and 2 bases at J, with 19 bases in the middle. The CDR3 is 18 amino acids. Germline V gene lookup returns CDR1 MGHRA and CDR2 YSYEKL. The DNA for the CDR3 is TGCGCCAGCAGCCAAGCTGGTTTGCGGGGCCCGATCACAGATACGCAGTATTTT. Residues: CASSQAGLRGPITDTQYF.

This clonotype occurred many times. The genes are TRBV7-2 and TRBJ2-1; 11 bases map to TRBD2. V lost 5 bases and J lost 4; bases outside the gene matches: 7. This CDR3 contains 16 residues. Germline values: CDR1 SGHTA, CDR2 FQGNSA. The CDR3 protein is CASSPDASGGYNEQFF. In nucleotides, the CDR3 is TGTGCCAGCAGCCCGGACGCTAGCGGGGGGTACAATGAGCAGTTCTTC.

The DNA of the CDR3 is TGTGCCAGCAGCTTAGGACAGCCGGGAATCACAGATACGCAGTATTTT. Translated: CASSLGQPGITDTQYF. This chain links TRBV11-2 with TRBJ2-3; D assignment may be TRBD1 or TRBD2 (5 bases each). V was shortened by 1 base and J by 2 bases, with 13 bases between the two germline ends. Germline values: CDR1 SGHAT, CDR2 FQNNGV. The CDR3 is 16 residues long.

This clonotype was detected many times. The chain recombines TRBV5-1 with TRBJ2-7; D remains ambiguous. Germline CDR1 and CDR2: SGHRS and YFSETQ. Trimming left V 2 bases short and J 4 bases short, with 13 bases between. The CDR3 spans 14 residues. The CDR3 spells CASSLSPGQYEQYV. CDR3 coding DNA: TGCGCCAGCAGCTTAAGTCCCGGGCAGTACGAGCAGTACGTC.

Only a few counts were recorded for this clonotype. This sequence joins TRBV20-1 and TRBJ2-3, with 9 bases aligning to TRBD2. This CDR3 has 13 residues. Germline values: CDR1 DFQATT, CDR2 SNEGSKA (reference sequence). V lost 2 bases to trimming and J lost 7 bases; unmatched junction nucleotides: 4. The CDR3 DNA sequence: TGCAGTGCTAGACTAGCGGGGTGGTATACGCAGTATTTT. It yields the protein CSARLAGWYTQYF.

This clonotype was detected a few times. The V call is TRBV7-9, the J call TRBJ2-1; possible D gene TRBD1, 6 bases. The germline CDR1 and CDR2 sequences are SEHNR and FQNEAQ (reference sequence). V lost 4 bases, J lost 7 bases, and 8 bases lay in between. The CDR3 consists of 12 residues. CDR3 in amino acids: CASSYGTNEQFF. CDR3 nucleotides: TGTGCCAGCAGCTATGGGACAAATGAGCAGTTCTTC. Using reference TRBV7-9 and TRBJ2-1 for the parts outside the CDR3, the full variable domain is DTGVSQNPRHKITKRGQNVTFRCDPISEHNRLYWYRQTLGQGPEFLTYFQNEAQLEKSRLLSDRFSAERPKGSFSTLEIQRTEQGDSAMYLCASSYGTNEQFFGPGTRLTVL.

A few counts support this clonotype. The chain couples TRBV29-1 to TRBJ2-5, with 12 bases identical to TRBD2. The CDR3 has 15 amino acids. CDR1 is SQVTM, CDR2 ANQGSEA, per germline. The V and J ends lost 3 bases and 5 bases, in that order; junction bases with no gene match: 7. The CDR3 sequence: CSVDPSGGVRETQYF. Here the CDR3 DNA reads TGCAGCGTTGACCCTAGCGGGGGGGTCCGGGAGACCCAGTACTTC.

This clonotype has just a few counts. V is TRBV12-3 or TRBV12-4 and J is TRBJ2-3; 7 positions match TRBD2. V lost 7 bases and J lost 2; bases outside the gene matches: 6. This CDR3 spans 14 amino acids. CDR3 bases: TGTGCCAGCAAAGGGCGGGGGTTCACAGATACGCAGTATTTT. Its translation: CASKGRGFTDTQYF.

A few counts support this clonotype. The chain recombines TRBV7-3 with TRBJ1-1, with a tentative D call TRBD1 (6 bases). The ends were cut back, 3 bases at V and 4 bases at J, with 9 bases in the middle. Germline V gives CDR1 SGHTA, CDR2 FQGTGA. The CDR3 consists of 13 residues. The CDR3 sequence: CASSFSGVTEAFF. Written as DNA, the CDR3 is TGTGCCAGCAGCTTTTCAGGGGTCACTGAAGCTTTCTTT.